Presented here are 15 T cell receptor beta chains from one specimen sequenced in a study of shared clonotypes between healthy human individuals. Profiled with immunoSEQ multiplex PCR; TCRdb holds only in-frame clones, not every one. The table includes some 2.4 million clones, over 85% detected once. The sample taken for sequencing was naive CD4+ T cells from PBMCs. Specified subset: CD45RA+ positively selected. The receptors originated from a man in his late teens or twenties in good health. Some clones in this sample may be carry-over from other donors' samples.

The chain recombines TRBV27 with TRBJ2-7, with 12 positions matching TRBD1. Germline V gene data show CDR1 as MNHEY and CDR2 as SMNVEV (reference sequence). The CDR3 spans 17 residues. V was pared by 3 bases and J by 7 bases, with 13 bases of the junction left unmatched. CDR3: CASSFLGRGQGAREQYF. CDR3 bases: TGTGCCAGCAGTTTCCTTGGAAGGGGACAGGGGGCGAGGGAGCAGTACTTC.

The CDR3 region has the DNA TGTGCCAGCAGCACGCCCTTCAGAGACCTCTATGGCTACACCTTC. It encodes CASSTPFRDLYGYTF. This chain links TRBV7-9 with TRBJ1-2; D not resolved. Germline values: CDR1 SEHNR, CDR2 FQNEAQ (reference sequence). The CDR3 runs to 15 residues. V was shortened by 5 bases and J by 4 bases, with 17 bases between the two germline ends.

The chain combines TRBV9 with TRBJ2-1, with D uncertain. Germline V gene lookup returns CDR1 SGDLS and CDR2 YYNGEE. Trimming took off 2 bases at V and 3 bases at J, with 9 bases between the two ends. The CDR3 loop spans 14 amino acids. The CDR3 coding sequence is TGTGCCAGCAGCGTGGCCGGGTTCTACAATGAGCAGTTCTTC. Translation: CASSVAGFYNEQFF.

This clone was detected only a few times. The chain links TRBV30 to TRBJ1-1; D remains ambiguous. Per the germline V gene, CDR1 is GTSNPN and CDR2 is SVGIG (reference sequence). The V end was cut by 3 bases, the J end by 10 bases, with 12 bases between. CDR3 size: 11 residues. The CDR3 DNA is TGTGCCTGGAGGGGCACCGGGAGAGCTTTCTTT. Protein: CAWRGTGRAFF.

The V call is TRBV19, the J call TRBJ1-1; D is undetermined. Germline V gene sequence: CDR1 LNHDA, CDR2 SQIVND (reference sequence). The CDR3 is 14 amino acids. V lost 7 bases and J lost 4, with 16 bases in between. The CDR3 reads CASTQPRASTEAFF. The CDR3 nucleotides are TGTGCCAGTACCCAACCCCGGGCAAGCACTGAAGCTTTCTTT.

The J gene is TRBJ2-1, the V gene TRBV7-9; D tentatively reads TRBD1 or TRBD2 (5 bases each). Per the germline V gene, CDR1 is SEHNR and CDR2 is FQNEAQ (reference sequence). The CDR3 loop spans 14 amino acids. The V gene lost 1 base and the J gene lost 8 bases, with 12 bases spanning the gap. In nucleotides, the CDR3 is TGTGCCAGCAGCTTAGGGGGGAGTGACCATGAGCAGTTCTTC. Its translation: CASSLGGSDHEQFF.

The chain couples TRBV7-2 to TRBJ1-2, with D hard to call. The CDR3 totals 12 residues. V was cut by 5 bases and J by 7 bases, with 11 bases left in between. The germline V gene has CDR1 SGHTA and CDR2 FQGNSA. The CDR3 here is CASSPATSGYTF. In DNA form, the CDR3 reads TGTGCCAGCAGCCCTGCAACGAGTGGCTACACCTTC.

This clone was found once. The same CDR3 also results from other DNA sequences found in this sample. The J gene is TRBJ2-7, the V gene TRBV20-1; D not certain. V dropped 3 bases and J dropped 2 bases, with 5 bases sitting between them. This CDR3 comprises 11 residues. Germline values: CDR1 DFQATT, CDR2 SNEGSKA (reference sequence). The CDR3 coding sequence is TGCAGTGCTAGCGGCACCTACGAGCAGTACTTC. Encoded protein: CSASGTYEQYF.

This clone was observed a handful of times. The CDR3 protein is CASSPDWADIGQPQHF. In DNA, the CDR3 is TGTGCCAGCAGTCCCGATTGGGCGGACATAGGGCAGCCCCAGCATTTT. The chain recombines TRBV28 with TRBJ1-5, with D possibly being TRBD1 (5 bases). CDR1 MDHEN and CDR2 SYDVKM come from the germline V gene. The CDR3 runs 16 residues. The germline V and J ends were trimmed by 5 bases and 7 bases, with 21 bases remaining between them.

CDR3 region: CAWGEIYSNQPQHF. CDR3 nucleotide sequence: TGTGCCTGGGGAGAAATTTATAGCAATCAGCCCCAGCATTTT. This chain links TRBV30 with TRBJ1-5, with D unresolved. The CDR3 covers 14 residues. The germline V and J ends were trimmed by 5 bases and 0 bases, with 11 bases remaining between them. Germline CDR1 and CDR2: GTSNPN and SVGIG (reference sequence).

This sequence joins TRBV5-1 and TRBJ1-2; 7 bases match TRBD1. CDR1 SGHRS and CDR2 YFSETQ come from the germline V gene. V was pared by 2 bases and J by 0 bases, with 4 bases of the junction left unmatched. The CDR3 spans 15 residues. The CDR3 here is CASSFQGDTNYGYTF. The CDR3 DNA reads TGCGCCAGCAGCTTTCAGGGGGATACTAACTATGGCTACACCTTC. Combining the CDR3 with reference TRBV5-1 and TRBJ1-2 gives the whole variable domain KAGVTQTPRYLIKTRGQQVTLSCSPISGHRSVSWYQQTPGQGLQFLFEYFSETQRNKGNFPGRFSGRQFSNSRSEMNVSTLELGDSALYLCASSFQGDTNYGYTFGSGTRLTVV.

The CDR3 loop is CASSVDGRIRTDTQYF. CDR3 sequence (DNA): TGTGCCAGCAGCGTAGATGGGCGCATCCGCACAGATACGCAGTATTTT. The chain joins TRBV9 to TRBJ2-3; D remains ambiguous. Germline V gene lookup returns CDR1 SGDLS and CDR2 YYNGEE. V gave up 0 bases and J gave up 1 base, with 12 bases separating them. This CDR3 comprises 16 residues. Looking up the rest from reference TRBV9 and TRBJ2-3 gives the full variable domain: DSGVTQTPKHLITATGQRVTLRCSPRSGDLSVYWYQQSLDQGLQFLIQYYNGEERAKGNILERFSAQQFPDLHSELNLSSLELGDSALYFCASSVDGRIRTDTQYFGPGTRLTVL.

This chain joins TRBV10-3 and TRBJ1-2; TRBD1 might be the D (5 bases). Germline CDR1 ENHRY, CDR2 SYGVKD. V lost 3 bases and J 9 bases, leaving 17 bases between the germline ends. The CDR3 has 14 amino acids. In DNA form, the CDR3 reads TGTGCCATCAGTGAAGACCGGGACGGCTTTAGCTACACCTTC. Protein product: CAISEDRDGFSYTF.

Points on this clone: The same CDR3 also results from other DNA sequences found in this sample. V is TRBV7-9 and J is TRBJ2-5, with unresolved D. Germline assignment: CDR1 SEHNR and CDR2 FQNEAQ (reference sequence). V lost 4 bases, J lost 5 bases, and 5 bases lay in between. The CDR3 is 11 amino acids. The CDR3 region is CASSSGETQYF. The CDR3 nucleotides read TGTGCCAGCAGCTCCGGTGAGACCCAGTACTTC.

This clone was detected only a few times. V usage is TRBV27 and J usage is TRBJ1-1; D is ambiguous. This CDR3 is 13 amino acids long. The ends were cut back, 4 bases at V and 0 bases at J, with 6 bases in the middle. Germline lookup yields CDR1 MNHEY and CDR2 SMNVEV (reference sequence). In DNA, the CDR3 is TGTGCCAGCAGTTATCTAATGAACACTGAAGCTTTCTTT. Residues: CASSYLMNTEAFF.